One and the same sample provided the 14 T cell receptor beta chains below, sequenced in a study of CD8 T cells in Susac syndrome. With random hexamers, reverse transcription was performed on about 0.5 to 1 ug of RNA. MiXCR, applied by TCRdb to the immunoSEQ multiplex PCR reads, yields one record per CDR3 protein. The profile shows 250,000 to 300,000 distinct CDR3 sequences, about nine tenths of them singletons. The sequencing input was CD8+ T cells from PBMCs. Source of these receptors: a human donor with multiple sclerosis.

This clonotype was seen once. The rearrangement links TRBV24-1 to TRBJ2-7; D remains ambiguous. The V and J ends lost 3 bases and 2 bases respectively, with 7 bases between them. This CDR3 is built from 13 residues. Germline assignment: CDR1 KGHDR and CDR2 SFDVKD. The CDR3 sequence is CATSDGSAYEQYF. CDR3 coding DNA: TGTGCCACCAGTGATGGGTCAGCCTACGAGCAGTACTTC.

J is TRBJ2-3 and V is TRBV15; 9 bases match TRBD2. J was trimmed by 4 bases and V by 0 bases; bases with no gene match: 8. In germline, CDR1 is LNHNV, CDR2 YYDKDF (reference sequence). The CDR3 covers 17 residues. The CDR3 sequence is CATSRDRLAGRADTQYF. The CDR3 nucleotides read TGTGCCACCAGCAGAGATAGGCTAGCGGGGCGAGCAGATACGCAGTATTTT.

The V gene is TRBV2, the J gene TRBJ2-7; D is possibly TRBD1 (5 bases). The length of the CDR3 is 12 residues. The V gene lost 8 bases and the J gene lost 6 bases, with 14 bases spanning the gap. The V gene's germline CDR1 is SNHLY and CDR2 FYNNEI. CDR3 DNA sequence: TGTGCCAGCTCACGGCAGGGAAGCGAGCAGTACTTC. It encodes CASSRQGSEQYF.

The J gene is TRBJ2-7, the V gene TRBV20-1; tentatively, D is TRBD2 (5 bases). V lost 0 bases, J lost 4 bases, and 22 bases lay in between. The germline V gene has CDR1 DFQATT and CDR2 SNEGSKA (reference sequence). The CDR3 has 17 amino acids. CDR3 in DNA: TGCAGTGCTAGAGATTTAGGCGGGCAGCGTCCCTATTACGAGCAGTACTTC. Translated, it gives CSARDLGGQRPYYEQYF.

In this sample, this clonotype turned up once. The genes are TRBV7-3 and TRBJ2-1; D may be TRBD1 (5 bases). This CDR3 contains 12 residues. Trimming left V 11 bases short and J 5 bases short, with 13 bases between. Germline CDR1 reads SGHTA; CDR2 reads FQGTGA. CDR3 sequence reads: CASSGADNEQFF. In DNA, the CDR3 is TGTGCCTCATCTGGGGCTGACAATGAGCAGTTCTTC.

The V and J genes are TRBV4-2 and TRBJ1-1, with 7 bases aligning to TRBD1. Germline-derived CDR1 and CDR2 are LGHNA and YNFKEQ. V was clipped by 0 bases and J by 1 base; unmatched bases: 5. CDR3 length: 16 residues. The DNA of the CDR3 is TGTGCCAGCAGCCAAGAGGTTACAGGGGCGAACACTGAAGCTTTCTTT. Protein product: CASSQEVTGANTEAFF.

This chain connects TRBV6-5 to TRBJ2-1, with 8 bases aligning to TRBD2. In germline, CDR1 is MNHEY, CDR2 SVGAGI. The CDR3 loop spans 16 amino acids. V lost 2 bases to trimming and J lost 3 bases; unmatched junction nucleotides: 6. The CDR3 DNA reads TGTGCCAGCAGTTACCTAGGTAGCGGGATCTACAATGAGCAGTTCTTC. This codes for CASSYLGSGIYNEQFF.

The chain couples TRBV5-4 to TRBJ2-3; D call uncertain. The CDR3 loop spans 16 amino acids. Germline V gene lookup returns CDR1 SGHNT and CDR2 YYREEE (reference sequence). V was clipped by 4 bases and J by 0 bases, with 15 bases between them. CDR3 in amino acids: CASSVTESPSTDTQYF. CDR3 DNA: TGTGCCAGCAGCGTTACTGAATCCCCTAGCACAGATACGCAGTATTTT. Full variable domain (rest looked up from reference TRBV5-4 and TRBJ2-3): ETGVTQSPTHLIKTRGQQVTLRCSSQSGHNTVSWYQQALGQGPQFIFQYYREEENGRGNFPPRFSGLQFPNYSSELNVNALELDDSALYLCASSVTESPSTDTQYFGPGTRLTVL.

The gene calls are TRBV9 and TRBJ1-2; D might be TRBD1 (5 bases). Germline V gene data show CDR1 as SGDLS and CDR2 as YYNGEE. The CDR3 totals 14 residues. Trimming took off 2 bases at V and 8 bases at J, with 16 bases between the two ends. The CDR3 sequence: CASSVNFRVGGYTF. CDR3 bases: TGTGCCAGCAGCGTTAACTTCAGGGTGGGAGGCTACACCTTC.

The chain recombines TRBV5-4 with TRBJ2-1; D may be TRBD2 (6 bases). Deletions cut 4 bases from V and 0 bases from J, with 11 bases between. The CDR3 sequence is 15 residues long. CDR1 SGHNT and CDR2 YYREEE come from the germline V gene (reference sequence). CDR3 protein: CASSETSPSYNEQFF. The CDR3 DNA reads TGTGCCAGCAGCGAGACTAGTCCCTCCTACAATGAGCAGTTCTTC. Based on the CDR3 plus reference TRBV5-4 and TRBJ2-1, the full variable domain is ETGVTQSPTHLIKTRGQQVTLRCSSQSGHNTVSWYQQALGQGPQFIFQYYREEENGRGNFPPRFSGLQFPNYSSELNVNALELDDSALYLCASSETSPSYNEQFFGPGTRLTVL.

The sample holds a few counts of this clonotype. The rearrangement joins TRBV30 to TRBJ2-3, with D unresolved. CDR1 is GTSNPN and CDR2 is SVGIG in the germline V gene (reference sequence). The V end was cut by 4 bases, the J end by 7 bases, with 0 bases between. The CDR3 has 8 residues. Here the CDR3 reads CAWNTQYF. CDR3 bases: TGTGCCTGGAATACGCAGTATTTT.

The chain has TRBV11-2 and TRBJ2-1; no reliable D call. The V and J ends lost 5 bases and 8 bases respectively, with 13 bases between them. The germline V gene encodes CDR1 SGHAT and CDR2 FQNNGV. The CDR3 sequence is 13 residues long. The CDR3 sequence is CASSHGIAYEQFF. CDR3 bases: TGTGCCAGCAGCCATGGGATAGCCTATGAGCAGTTCTTC.

V and J are TRBV7-8 and TRBJ2-7; the match to TRBD2 covers 10 bases. The CDR3 loop spans 16 amino acids. Per germline, CDR1 SGHVS and CDR2 FQNEAQ. With V trimmed by 5 bases and J by 0 bases, 7 bases remained unmatched. For the CDR3, the DNA is TGTGCCAGCAGCCCCCATACTAGCGGGGTCTCCTACGAGCAGTACTTC. This gives the protein CASSPHTSGVSYEQYF.

V gene TRBV6-2 or TRBV6-3 combines with J gene TRBJ2-7; 7 nucleotides line up with TRBD2. Germline CDR1 reads MNHEY; CDR2 reads SVGEGT. The V gene end was trimmed by 7 bases and the J gene end by 5 bases; junction bases not matched to a gene: 11. The CDR3 totals 14 residues. CDR3 nucleotides: TGTGCCAGCACCACCGGGGGGTTTGAAGACGAGCAGTACTTC. Translating it yields CASTTGGFEDEQYF.